Shown below are 27 T cell receptor beta chains from a single sample sequenced in a study of T cells in Graves' hyperthyroidism and ophthalmopathy. RNA transcripts gave rise to amplified TCR beta CDR3 regions. The HTBI primer set was used in a first-round RT-PCR of the TCR CDR3. TCRdb passed the multiplex PCR reads through MiXCR, listing each CDR3 protein once. Of over 150,000 distinct CDR3 sequences in the sample, about a sixth are singletons; the top ten hold more than 50%. Sequencing was done on a sample of blood. The receptor source for this set is a woman between 50 and 59 years old with Graves' hyperthyroidism.

The sample holds many counts of this clonotype. The V and J genes are TRBV10-3 and TRBJ1-1; no firm D call. This CDR3 region has 11 residues. Germline lookup yields CDR1 ENHRY and CDR2 SYGVKD. V was clipped by 6 bases and J by 4 bases, with 6 bases between them. CDR3 DNA: TGTGCCATCAGGGACGCCACTGAAGCTTTCTTT. Translated, it gives CAIRDATEAFF.

This clonotype has a count of ten or more. V is TRBV11-2 and J is TRBJ1-1; the D is unclear. The CDR3 consists of 14 residues. V was cut by 0 bases and J by 1 base, with 6 bases left in between. Germline CDR1 is SGHAT and CDR2 is FQNNGV. CDR3 nucleotide sequence: TGTGCCAGCAGCTTAGAGGGAGGGAACACTGAAGCTTTCTTT. It translates to CASSLEGGNTEAFF. Filled out from reference TRBV11-2 and TRBJ1-1, the complete variable domain reads EAGVAQSPRYKIIEKRQSVAFWCNPISGHATLYWYQQILGQGPKLLIQFQNNGVVDDSQLPKDRFSAERLKGVDSTLKIQPAKLEDSAVYLCASSLEGGNTEAFFGQGTRLTVV.

The chain recombines TRBV12-5 with TRBJ1-1, with D possibly matching TRBD1 (5 bases). CDR3 length: 13 amino acids. V shed 6 bases and J shed 3 bases, with 11 bases lying between them. Germline V gene data show CDR1 as LGHNT and CDR2 as FRNRAP. CDR3 sequence: CASGGDGYTEAFF. The CDR3 coding sequence is TGTGCTAGTGGGGGGGACGGATACACTGAAGCTTTCTTT.

Points on this clonotype: Given a much more abundant clone one base away, this may be a read error. This chain joins TRBV20-1 and TRBJ2-7, with D possibly called TRBD1 or TRBD2 (5 bases each). The end of the DNA is better explained by TRBJ2-1, so the J call may be wrong. CDR1 DFQATT and CDR2 SNEGSKA come from the germline V gene (reference sequence). The CDR3 loop spans 14 amino acids. The CDR3 DNA reads TGCAGTGCTCGGCAAGCCGGGACGGGTTACGAGCAGTTCTTC. Its translation: CSARQAGTGYEQFF.

This clonotype has ten or more counts. The gene calls are TRBV11-2 and TRBJ1-5; D is perhaps TRBD1 (5 bases). V lost 0 bases, J lost 7 bases, and 7 bases lay in between. The CDR3 runs 13 residues. The germline CDR1 and CDR2 sequences are SGHAT and FQNNGV. In DNA, the CDR3 is TGTGCCAGCAGCTTAGAGGGGACGCAGCCCCAGCATTTT. Translation gives CASSLEGTQPQHF.

With respect to this clonotype: Possible read error: a much larger clone is one base away. This chain joins TRBV6-1 and TRBJ2-3; the match to TRBD1 covers 8 bases. The CDR3 is 13 residues long. CDR1 is MNHNS and CDR2 is SASEGT in the germline V gene. V lost 10 bases to trimming and J lost 8 bases; unmatched junction nucleotides: 11. The CDR3 loop is CATGQGTIGTQYF. CDR3 bases: TGTGCCACCGGACAGGGAACGATAGGTACGCAGTATTTT.

This clonotype was observed at least ten times. This chain links TRBV11-2 with TRBJ2-5, with D unresolved. The CDR3 has 13 amino acids. V was shortened by 3 bases and J by 3 bases, with 8 bases between the two germline ends. In germline, CDR1 is SGHAT, CDR2 FQNNGV. The CDR3 here is CASSFSPEETQYF. The CDR3 region has the DNA TGTGCCAGCAGCTTTAGTCCGGAAGAGACCCAGTACTTC. Full variable domain (remainder filled in from reference TRBV11-2 and TRBJ2-5): EAGVAQSPRYKIIEKRQSVAFWCNPISGHATLYWYQQILGQGPKLLIQFQNNGVVDDSQLPKDRFSAERLKGVDSTLKIQPAKLEDSAVYLCASSFSPEETQYFGPGTRLLVL.

This chain connects TRBV20-1 to TRBJ2-3; the match to TRBD2 covers 10 bases. Germline V gives CDR1 DFQATT, CDR2 SNEGSKA (reference sequence). This CDR3 contains 17 residues. J lost 0 bases, V lost 6 bases, and 12 bases had no gene match. The CDR3 DNA reads as TGCAGTGCACCCCTAGCGGGAGTCCCACTTAGCACAGATACGCAGTATTTT. As protein: CSAPLAGVPLSTDTQYF.

By sample fraction, this clonotype is medium-sized. The chain employs TRBV18 and TRBJ2-7, with 8 bases that match TRBD2. The V gene's germline CDR1 is KGHSH and CDR2 LQKENI. The CDR3 runs 15 residues. V shed 8 bases, J shed 3 bases, and the junction held 12 bases outside the gene matches. CDR3: CASSPRTSGSYEQYF. The CDR3, as DNA: TGTGCCAGCAGCCCCAGAACCAGCGGGAGCTACGAGCAGTACTTC.

The chain uses TRBV7-8 and TRBJ2-7; D may be TRBD1 or TRBD2 (5 bases each). The V and J ends lost 5 bases and 2 bases respectively, with 19 bases between them. The CDR3 totals 16 residues. Germline values: CDR1 SGHVS, CDR2 FQNEAQ. CDR3 sequence: CASSTQTGTSPYEQYF. DNA of the CDR3: TGTGCCAGCAGCACACAAACCGGGACGTCTCCCTACGAGCAGTACTTC.

This clonotype was detected a few times. The gene calls are TRBV12-3 or TRBV12-4 and TRBJ1-6; the D gene is possibly TRBD1 (5 bases). V was trimmed by 0 bases and J by 10 bases, leaving 13 bases between them. The CDR3 is 15 residues long. The CDR3 region has the DNA TGTGCCAGCAGTTTAGCGTGGGGCAGGGAATCACCCCTCCACTTT. It specifies CASSLAWGRESPLHF.

Many counts were recorded for this clonotype. The chain couples TRBV5-1 to TRBJ2-1; weak D call: TRBD2 (6 bases). The CDR3 is 13 amino acids. Germline V gene sequence: CDR1 SGHRS, CDR2 YFSETQ. V was clipped by 3 bases and J by 8 bases, with 12 bases between them. Here the CDR3 DNA reads TGCGCCAGCAGCTGGCTAGCGAGGGATGAGCAGTTCTTC. It encodes CASSWLARDEQFF.

This clonotype was observed at least ten times. This chain joins TRBV6-1 and TRBJ2-1; 8 nucleotides agree with TRBD2. The junction had 16 bases not matched to a gene; V was cut back by 6 bases and J by 6 bases. The CDR3 has 17 amino acids. CDR1 is MNHNS and CDR2 is SASEGT in the germline V gene. DNA of the CDR3: TGTGCCAGCAGCCTCGCCTCCCAAGCGGGAGCTTCCAATGAGCAGTTCTTC. Amino acids: CASSLASQAGASNEQFF.

This clonotype was recorded many times. CDR3 region: CASSRIGDYYEQYF. CDR3 in DNA: TGTGCCAGCAGTCGAATTGGGGACTACTACGAGCAGTACTTC. The chain carries TRBV7-9 and TRBJ2-7, with TRBD2 matching 7 bases. The V segment lost 6 bases and the J segment 3 bases; nucleotides outside the gene matches: 8. Germline lookup yields CDR1 SEHNR and CDR2 FQNEAQ (reference sequence). CDR3 length equals 14 residues.

Many counts were recorded for this clonotype. The V gene is TRBV28, the J gene TRBJ1-5; D is ambiguous. V lost 5 bases and J lost 7, with 9 bases in between. Germline V gene lookup returns CDR1 MDHEN and CDR2 SYDVKM. The CDR3 length is 12 residues. This chain's CDR3 is CASSPISQPQHF. The CDR3 nucleotides read TGTGCCAGCAGTCCTATATCCCAGCCCCAGCATTTT.

Only one count was recorded for this clonotype. The chain combines TRBV29-1 with TRBJ2-4; D gene ambiguous. The CDR3 loop spans 13 amino acids. The germline V gene encodes CDR1 SQVTM and CDR2 ANQGSEA. With 3 bases removed from V and 5 bases from J, the gap between germline ends came to 11 bases. The CDR3 loop is CSVEWQEENIQYF. CDR3 nucleotides: TGCAGCGTTGAGTGGCAGGAAGAAAACATTCAGTACTTC.

Ten or more counts support this clonotype. V is TRBV6-1 and J is TRBJ2-1; 7 bases are shared with TRBD1. The CDR3 consists of 12 residues. CDR1 and CDR2 (germline): MNHNS, SASEGT. The V segment lost 8 bases and the J segment 6 bases; nucleotides outside the gene matches: 4. CDR3 sequence: CASRDRANEQFF. For the CDR3, the DNA is TGTGCCAGCCGAGACAGGGCCAATGAGCAGTTCTTC.

Concerning this clonotype itself: Mismatch with germline at one junction end may stem from a read error. The rearrangement links TRBV2 to TRBJ2-1; 7 positions agree with TRBD2. The germline V gene has CDR1 SNHLY and CDR2 FYNNEI. The CDR3 loop spans 18 amino acids. This CDR3 is CASSEGGSLSVAYNELFF. The CDR3 DNA is TGTGCCAGCAGTGAGGGCGGGAGCTTATCAGTTGCCTACAATGAGCTGTTCTTC.

The rearrangement joins TRBV12-3 or TRBV12-4 to TRBJ1-2, with D possibly matching TRBD1 (5 bases). This CDR3 has 16 residues. Trimming cost V 3 bases and J 4 bases, with 18 bases left between them. The CDR3 coding sequence is TGTGCCAGCAGTTTCGGGGCGCAGGGTAGCGGCTATGGCTACACCTTC. As protein: CASSFGAQGSGYGYTF.

This clonotype was found many times. The chain joins TRBV20-1 to TRBJ1-1, with TRBD1 matching over 8 bases. Germline CDR1 is DFQATT and CDR2 is SNEGSKA (reference sequence). This CDR3 region has 17 residues. With 3 bases clipped from V and 1 base from J, the junction kept 13 bases outside the gene matches. The CDR3 region has the DNA TGCAGTGCTAGGGGCCCTCGACAGGGGTGGACGAACACTGAAGCTTTCTTT. As protein: CSARGPRQGWTNTEAFF.

This clonotype was counted many times. The chain has TRBV5-8 and TRBJ2-1; D is possibly TRBD2 (6 bases). Trimming cost V 5 bases and J 1 base, with 16 bases left between them. CDR1 SGHTS and CDR2 YDEGEE come from the germline V gene. This CDR3 comprises 16 residues. CDR3 loop: CASRERLGSSYNEQFF. CDR3 DNA sequence: TGTGCCAGCAGGGAACGTCTCGGGAGTTCCTACAATGAGCAGTTCTTC. The complete variable domain, with remaining parts taken from reference TRBV5-8 and TRBJ2-1, reads EAGVTQSPTHLIKTRGQQATLRCSPISGHTSVYWYQQALGLGLQFLLWYDEGEERNRGNFPPRFSGRQFPNYSSELNVNALELEDSALYLCASRERLGSSYNEQFFGPGTRLTVL.

This clonotype was seen a handful of times. The chain employs TRBV4-1 and TRBJ1-2, with no clear D. This CDR3 has 15 residues. The V end lost 1 base, the J end lost 0 bases, and 9 bases lay between the germline ends. Germline V gives CDR1 MGHRA, CDR2 YSYEKL. The CDR3 is CASSQGGSTNYGYTF. CDR3 nucleotides: TGCGCCAGCAGCCAAGGGGGAAGCACTAACTATGGCTACACCTTC.

The table lists this clonotype with many counts. J is TRBJ1-6 and V is TRBV12-3 or TRBV12-4, with D hard to call. The V end was cut by 5 bases, the J end by 5 bases, with 10 bases between. This CDR3 region has 14 residues. For the CDR3, the DNA is TGTGCCAGCAGTCAGGAGACCAATAATTCACCCCTCCACTTT. It codes for CASSQETNNSPLHF.

In its sample, this clonotype was seen many times. This sequence joins TRBV6-2 or TRBV6-3 and TRBJ2-7; the match to TRBD2 covers 13 bases. The V segment lost 7 bases and the J segment 4 bases; nucleotides outside the gene matches: 4. Looked up from germline, CDR1 is MNHEY and CDR2 is SVGEGT. The CDR3 is 14 amino acids. The CDR3 DNA reads TGTGCCAGCACCTGGACTAGCGGGAGTTACGAGCAGTACTTC. This translates into CASTWTSGSYEQYF.

With respect to this clonotype: An end of the junction differs from the germline gene, which may be a read error. The chain combines TRBV5-8 with TRBJ1-5; D gene unclear. Germline lookup yields CDR1 SGHTS and CDR2 YDEGEE. The CDR3 runs to 14 residues. In DNA, the CDR3 is TGTGCCAGCAGCTTGTTGGCGGTTAATCGGCCCCAGCATTTT. Amino acids: CASSLLAVNRPQHF.

This clonotype was seen many times. J is TRBJ1-2 and V is TRBV28; D not resolved. The V gene's germline CDR1 is MDHEN and CDR2 SYDVKM. Trimming stripped 3 bases from V and 8 bases from J, with 10 bases between. The CDR3 is made up of 12 amino acids. CDR3 bases: TGTGCCAGCAGTTTGGCAGCTTTGGGCTACACCTTC. Translated: CASSLAALGYTF.

The sample holds many counts of this clonotype. J is TRBJ1-4 and V is TRBV7-3; D perhaps matches TRBD1 (5 bases). CDR1 SGHTA and CDR2 FQGTGA come from the germline V gene. The CDR3 totals 16 residues. V dropped 3 bases and J dropped 0 bases, with 11 bases sitting between them. CDR3: CASSFDTGTTNEKLFF. CDR3 in DNA: TGTGCCAGCAGCTTTGACACAGGAACAACTAATGAAAAACTGTTTTTT.